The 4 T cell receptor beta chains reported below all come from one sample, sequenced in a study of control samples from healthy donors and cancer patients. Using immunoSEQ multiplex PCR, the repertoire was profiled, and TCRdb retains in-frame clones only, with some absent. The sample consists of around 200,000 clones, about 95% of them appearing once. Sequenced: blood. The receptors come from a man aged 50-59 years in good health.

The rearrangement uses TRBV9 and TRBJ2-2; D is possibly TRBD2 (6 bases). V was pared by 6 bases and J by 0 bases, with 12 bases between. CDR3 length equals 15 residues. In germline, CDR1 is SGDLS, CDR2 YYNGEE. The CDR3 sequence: CASTARGSNTGELFF. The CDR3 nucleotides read TGTGCCAGCACCGCTCGGGGGTCGAACACCGGGGAGCTGTTTTTT.

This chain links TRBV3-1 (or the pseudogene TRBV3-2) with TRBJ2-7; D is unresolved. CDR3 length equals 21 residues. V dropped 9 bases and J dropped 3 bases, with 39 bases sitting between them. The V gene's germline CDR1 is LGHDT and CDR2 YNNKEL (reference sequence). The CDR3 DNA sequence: TGTGCCAGACTTCCCTCACAAATACCCGGGCAGGCCCTCCGGGTCCACTACGAGCAGTACGTC. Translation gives CARLPSQIPGQALRVHYEQYV.

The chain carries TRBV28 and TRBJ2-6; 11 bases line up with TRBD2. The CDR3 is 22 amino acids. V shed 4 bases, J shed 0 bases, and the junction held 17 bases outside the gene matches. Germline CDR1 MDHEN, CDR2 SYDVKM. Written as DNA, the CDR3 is TGTGCCAGCAGTTCACAGGGTTTCGGTAGCGGGGGGGCAAGCTCTGGGGCCAACGTCCTGACTTTC. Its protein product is CASSSQGFGSGGASSGANVLTF. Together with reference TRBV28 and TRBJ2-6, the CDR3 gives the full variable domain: DVKVTQSSRYLVKRTGEKVFLECVQDMDHENMFWYRQDPGLGLRLIYFSYDVKMKEKGDIPEGYSVSREKKERFSLILESASTNQTSMYLCASSSQGFGSGGASSGANVLTFGAGSRLTVL.

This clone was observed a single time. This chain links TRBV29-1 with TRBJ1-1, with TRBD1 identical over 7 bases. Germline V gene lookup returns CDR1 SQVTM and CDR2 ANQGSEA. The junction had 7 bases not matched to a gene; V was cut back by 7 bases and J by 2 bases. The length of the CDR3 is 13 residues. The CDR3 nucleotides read TGCAGCGCATCCACAGGGGTAAACACTGAAGCTTTCTTT. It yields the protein CSASTGVNTEAFF. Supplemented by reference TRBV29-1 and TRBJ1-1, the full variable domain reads SAVISQKPSRDICQRGTSLTIQCQVDSQVTMMFWYRQQPGQSLTLIATANQGSEATYESGFVIDKFPISRPNLTFSTLTVSNMSPEDSSIYLCSASTGVNTEAFFGQGTRLTVV.